This entry describes one T cell receptor (beta chain). Its antigen is currently unknown. The sample comes from a study of shared clonotypes between healthy human individuals. Study-wide results and caveats: With few donors, the genetic and exposure-history diversity represented was limited.

Germline loops: CDR1 MDHEN, CDR2 SYDVKM. V was trimmed by 4 bases and J by 6 bases, leaving 15 bases between them. CDR3 size: 14 residues. Here immunoSEQ multiplex PCR was the method, and the copy in TCRdb shows in-frame clones only, minus some. The sample carries just over 2,000,000 clones, 90% to 95% recorded once. V is TRBV28 and J is TRBJ1-2, with D perhaps TRBD1 (6 bases). The specimen sequenced was naive CD4+ T cells sorted from blood. Described subset: CD45RA+ positively selected. The receptor was derived from a man between 18 and 29 years old in good health. The CDR3 DNA reads TGTGCCAGCAGTTGGGGAACAGGGAGGGATGGCTACACCTTC. It yields the protein CASSWGTGRDGYTF.